These T cell receptor beta chains were read from a single sample in a study of blood T cell repertoires in COVID-19. Assay: immunoSEQ multiplex PCR; the TCRdb copy retains only in-frame clones and omits some. Of 310,000 or so clones listed, 87% are singletons. Material: PBMCs or T cells enriched from blood (not recorded which). The receptors were sampled from a woman aged 18-29 years who had recovered from COVID-19. Each CDR3 is given with its conserved first and last residue. The D gene is left open where the match is weak. Not every row has a clone size; where given, it reads once, few, many or a size class.

v_gene	j_gene	d_gene	abundance	CDR3nt	CDR3aa
TRBV5-1	TRBJ1-2	TRBD1	.	TGCGCCAGCAGCAAGGGCAGGGGGTATGGCTACACCTTC	CASSKGRGYGYTF
TRBV7-3	TRBJ2-3	TRBD2	.	TGTGCCAGCAGCTTGTTTCCTGCACTAGCGGGGGGTCCTAGCACAGATACGCAGTATTTT	CASSLFPALAGGPSTDTQYF
TRBV11-2	TRBJ2-1	.	.	TGTGCCAGCAGCTTAGCCATGGGGCGGAATGAGCAGTTCTTC	CASSLAMGRNEQFF
TRBV4-2	TRBJ2-1	TRBD2	.	TGTGCCAGCAGCCAAGAATCGACGGGAGGCTGGGACAATGAGCAGTTCTTC	CASSQESTGGWDNEQFF
TRBV27	TRBJ2-3	TRBD2	.	TGTGCCAGCAGTTTAGGGGTAGTAGCGGGGGGTGCGCAGTATTTT	CASSLGVVAGGAQYF
TRBV19	TRBJ1-1	TRBD1	.	TGTGCCAGTAGGTTACAGGGGCCCGGCTACACTGAAGCTTTCTTT	CASRLQGPGYTEAFF
TRBV3-1/TRBV3-2	TRBJ1-2	.	.	TGTGCCAGCAGCCAAGTCGGGGGTGTTTTGGAGGGCTACACCTTC	CASSQVGGVLEGYTF
TRBV27	TRBJ1-1	.	.	TGTGCCAGCAGTTTACCGGCAGGGAGGGAAACTGAAGCTTTCTTT	CASSLPAGRETEAFF
TRBV18	TRBJ1-1	TRBD1	.	TGTGCCAGCTCACCGACAGGGTACCAAACTGAAGCTTTCTTT	CASSPTGYQTEAFF
TRBV7-2	TRBJ1-1	.	.	TGTGCCAGCAGCTCCCCCATAGCGAACACTGAAGCTTTCTTT	CASSSPIANTEAFF
TRBV15	TRBJ2-1	TRBD2	.	TGTGCCACCAGCAGAAAAATGTCCGCGGGAGAGCGCAATGAGCAGTTCTTC	CATSRKMSAGERNEQFF
TRBV5-6	TRBJ1-6	.	.	TGTGCCAGCAGCCCGCGGGGCGGGGGTAATTCACCCCTCCACTTT	CASSPRGGGNSPLHF
TRBV11-2	TRBJ2-1	.	.	TGTGCCAGCAGCGGTCTCCGCGCCTACAATGAGCAGTTCTTC	CASSGLRAYNEQFF
TRBV3-1/TRBV3-2	TRBJ2-5	.	.	TGTGCCAGCAGCCTAGGCGCAGGCCGGGAGACCCAGTACTTC	CASSLGAGRETQYF
TRBV5-1	TRBJ2-3	TRBD2	.	TGCGCCAGCAGCTTGGTTCTAGCGGGGGACACAGATACGCAGTATTTT	CASSLVLAGDTDTQYF
TRBV12-3/TRBV12-4	TRBJ2-7	.	.	TGTGCCAGCAGTTTGGTGGCCCCCTACGAGCAGTACTTC	CASSLVAPYEQYF
TRBV27	TRBJ1-5	.	few	TGTGCCAGCTCCTTAGTAGGGGGCAATCAGCCCCAGCATTTT	CASSLVGGNQPQHF
TRBV21-1	TRBJ1-3	.	.	TGTGCCAGCAGCAAAGGCGCCTTTCCTGGACAGGGCTCTGGAAACACCATATATTTT	CASSKGAFPGQGSGNTIYF
TRBV19	TRBJ1-3	.	few	TGTGCCTGTAGGAGGCCTGGAAACACCATATATTTT	CACRRPGNTIYF
TRBV28	TRBJ1-4	.	.	TGTGCCAGCAGCTCCCCGGATGAAAAACTGTTTTTT	CASSSPDEKLFF
TRBV6-5	TRBJ2-7	TRBD2	.	TGTGCCAGCAGTTACTCGCTAGCGGGAGCCGAGCAGTACTTC	CASSYSLAGAEQYF
TRBV7-3	TRBJ2-1	TRBD2	.	TGTGCCAGCAGCTTAATAGGGACTAGCGGGAGGGTGGGCAATGAGCAGTTCTTC	CASSLIGTSGRVGNEQFF
TRBV12-3/TRBV12-4	TRBJ1-2	.	.	TGTGCCAGCAGCCCCGGGAGGGGTCATGGCTACACCTTC	CASSPGRGHGYTF
TRBV30	TRBJ1-2	.	once	TGTGCCTACAAGACAGGAAGCATTGGCTACACCTTC	CAYKTGSIGYTF
TRBV14	TRBJ2-5	.	.	TGTGCCCCCCCTGGACGGGATGAGACCCAGTACTTC	CAPPGRDETQYF
TRBV7-9	TRBJ2-5	.	.	TGTGCCAGCAGCCGACAGGCAGGGACGGAGACCCAGTACTTC	CASSRQAGTETQYF